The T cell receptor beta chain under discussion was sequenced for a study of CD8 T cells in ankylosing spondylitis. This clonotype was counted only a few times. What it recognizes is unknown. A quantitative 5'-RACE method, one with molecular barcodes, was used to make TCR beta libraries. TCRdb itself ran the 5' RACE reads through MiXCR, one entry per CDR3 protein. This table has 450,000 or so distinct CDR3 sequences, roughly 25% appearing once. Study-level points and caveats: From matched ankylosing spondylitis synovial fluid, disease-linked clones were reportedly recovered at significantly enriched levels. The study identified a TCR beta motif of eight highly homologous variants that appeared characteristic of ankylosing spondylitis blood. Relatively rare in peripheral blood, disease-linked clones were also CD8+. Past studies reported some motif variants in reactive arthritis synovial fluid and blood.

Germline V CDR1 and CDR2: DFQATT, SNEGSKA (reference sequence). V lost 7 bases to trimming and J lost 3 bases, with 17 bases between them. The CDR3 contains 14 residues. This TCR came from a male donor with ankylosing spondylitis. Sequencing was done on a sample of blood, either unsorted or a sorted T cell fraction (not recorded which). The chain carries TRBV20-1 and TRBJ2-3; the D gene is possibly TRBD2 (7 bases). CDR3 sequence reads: CSVVGGLATDTQYF. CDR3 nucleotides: TGCAGTGTGGTGGGGGGGCTAGCGACAGATACGCAGTATTTT.